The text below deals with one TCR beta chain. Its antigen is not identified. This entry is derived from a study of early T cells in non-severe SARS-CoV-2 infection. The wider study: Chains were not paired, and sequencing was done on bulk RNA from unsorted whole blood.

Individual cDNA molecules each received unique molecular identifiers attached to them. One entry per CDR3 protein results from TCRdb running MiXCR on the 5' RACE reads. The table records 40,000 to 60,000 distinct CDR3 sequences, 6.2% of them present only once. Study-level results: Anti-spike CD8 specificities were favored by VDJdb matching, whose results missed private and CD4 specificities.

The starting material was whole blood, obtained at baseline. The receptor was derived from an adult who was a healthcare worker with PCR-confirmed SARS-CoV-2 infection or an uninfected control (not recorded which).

The CDR3 region is CASSERQGRILETQYF. The CDR3, as DNA: TGTGCCAGCAGTGAACGCCAGGGTAGGATTCTTGAGACCCAGTACTTC. The chain links TRBV6-1 to TRBJ2-5; maybe TRBD1 (5 bases). CDR1 and CDR2 (germline): MNHNS, SASEGT. The CDR3 runs to 16 residues. V was trimmed by 2 bases and J by 5 bases, leaving 18 bases between them.